This T cell receptor (beta chain) appears in the sequencing data of a study of PD-L1 blockade in urothelial cancer. About the research overall: Blood drawn 3 weeks (second dose) and 6 weeks after treatment start was analyzed. Each blood sample yielded a median of about 150,000 T cells. Findings of the study overall: Tumor-associated clones in the blood of durable-benefit patients grew more at 3 weeks.

The CDR3 totals 13 residues. Per germline, CDR1 SGHRS and CDR2 YFSETQ. The J segment lost 5 bases and the V segment lost 6 bases, leaving 4 bases of the junction unmatched. This clone was detected once. What it recognizes is unknown. Sequencing was performed with immunoSEQ multiplex PCR; in TCRdb, only in-frame clones are kept and a portion is missing. The repertoire includes about 38,000 clones, 65% to 85% of them detected once, and about 16% sits in the top ten. The sequence was collected from a man between 60 and 75 years old with urothelial cancer. This sequence joins TRBV5-1 and TRBJ1-1, with 10 nucleotides matching TRBD1. This specimen was PBMCs, taken around atezolizumab (anti-PD-L1) treatment. The CDR3 here is CASTGTGVTEAFF. CDR3 sequence (DNA): TGCGCCAGCACCGGGACAGGGGTTACTGAAGCTTTCTTT.